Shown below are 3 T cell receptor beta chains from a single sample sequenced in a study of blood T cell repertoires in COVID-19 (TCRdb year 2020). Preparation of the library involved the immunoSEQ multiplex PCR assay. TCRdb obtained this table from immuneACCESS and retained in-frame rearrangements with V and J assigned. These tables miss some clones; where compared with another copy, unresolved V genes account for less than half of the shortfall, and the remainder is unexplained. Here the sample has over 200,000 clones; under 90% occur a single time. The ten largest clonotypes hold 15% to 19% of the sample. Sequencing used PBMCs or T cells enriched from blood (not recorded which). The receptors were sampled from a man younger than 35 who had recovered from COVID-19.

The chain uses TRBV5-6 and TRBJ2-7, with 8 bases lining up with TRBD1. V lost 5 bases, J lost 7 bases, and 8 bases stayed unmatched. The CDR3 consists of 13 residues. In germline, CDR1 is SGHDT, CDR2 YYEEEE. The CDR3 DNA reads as TGTGCCAGCAGGATGAGACAGGGGCGGGAGCAGTACTTC. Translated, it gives CASRMRQGREQYF.

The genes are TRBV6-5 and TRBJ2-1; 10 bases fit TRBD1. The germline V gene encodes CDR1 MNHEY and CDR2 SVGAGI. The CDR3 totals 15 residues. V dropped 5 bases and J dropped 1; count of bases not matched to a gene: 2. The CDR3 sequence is CASSKDRGSYNEQFF. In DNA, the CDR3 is TGTGCCAGCAGTAAGGACAGGGGGTCCTACAATGAGCAGTTCTTC.

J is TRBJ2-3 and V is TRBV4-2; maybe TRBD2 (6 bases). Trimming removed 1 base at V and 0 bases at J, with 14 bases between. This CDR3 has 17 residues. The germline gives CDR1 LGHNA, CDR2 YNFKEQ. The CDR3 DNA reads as TGTGCCAGCAGCCAAGGCTTCGGTAGCGGTAGCACAGATACGCAGTATTTT. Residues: CASSQGFGSGSTDTQYF.